This is a list of T cell receptor beta chains from one sample in a study of cytomegalovirus exposure and HLA in healthy donors. TCRdb's table, derived via immunoSEQ multiplex PCR, lists solely in-frame clones and lacks some. This table has 95,000 to 150,000 clones, under 70% appearing once. Input material: PBMCs. These receptor sequences come from a man aged 18-30 years in good health and CMV-seronegative. Both conserved end residues are part of each CDR3. A D gene is named only where the DNA matches it firmly. The listing skips clone size in some rows; elsewhere it reads once, few, many or a size class.

V gene,D gene,J gene,clone size,CDR3 DNA,CDR3 protein
TRBV28,NA,TRBJ1-1,NA,TGTGCCAGCAGTTTAAGCGGGGTCCGGACTGAAGCTTTCTTT,CASSLSGVRTEAFF
TRBV11-2,NA,TRBJ2-7,NA,TGTGCCAGCAGCTTACCCCCCTCCCGGGGTTACGAGCAGTACTTC,CASSLPPSRGYEQYF
TRBV5-4,TRBD1,TRBJ1-1,few,TGTGCCAGCAGCCAAAGACAGGGTTGGACTGAAGCTTTCTTT,CASSQRQGWTEAFF
TRBV9,NA,TRBJ2-7,few,TGTGCCAGCAGCGTTTTCGGGGGATCGGGTTCCAACGAGCAGTACTTC,CASSVFGGSGSNEQYF
TRBV29-1,NA,TRBJ1-5,NA,TGCAGCGTTGAGTTAACGGGGGACCAGCCCCAGCATTTT,CSVELTGDQPQHF
TRBV28,NA,TRBJ1-6,few,TGTGCCAGCAGTTTATGGGCCCTGAATAATTCACCCCTCCACTTT,CASSLWALNNSPLHF
TRBV27,NA,TRBJ2-7,NA,TGTGCCAGCAGTTCGTCCTACGAGCAGTACTTC,CASSSSYEQYF
TRBV19,NA,TRBJ2-7,few,TGTGCCAGTAGTATAGAGGGGACTTTCTACGAGCAGTACTTC,CASSIEGTFYEQYF
TRBV2,NA,TRBJ1-5,NA,TGTGCCAGCAGTGAAGAGGGGAGCAATCAGCCCCAGCATTTT,CASSEEGSNQPQHF
TRBV30,NA,TRBJ2-7,NA,TGTGCCTGGAGTGTACGGAGTCACGAGCAGTACTTC,CAWSVRSHEQYF
TRBV7-9,NA,TRBJ2-7,NA,TGTGCCAGCAGCCCGCCTGGGGGGTCAGGTATTACCTACGAGCAGTACTTC,CASSPPGGSGITYEQYF
TRBV13,NA,TRBJ2-2,NA,TGTGCCAGCAGCCCCCGGGGTTCCGGGGAGCTGTTTTTT,CASSPRGSGELFF
TRBV5-1,NA,TRBJ1-5,NA,TGCGCCAGCAGCCCGGGATTAACCAACAATCAGCCCCAGCATTTT,CASSPGLTNNQPQHF
TRBV2,NA,TRBJ2-7,few,TGTGCCAGCAGTGAGTTAATTAAGAACGGGGAGCAGTACTTC,CASSELIKNGEQYF
TRBV4-3,NA,TRBJ1-1,NA,TGCGCCAGCAGCCAAGATTTTGTGGAGGTAAACACTGAAGCTTTCTTT,CASSQDFVEVNTEAFF
TRBV7-9,NA,TRBJ1-1,few,TGTTCCAGCAGCTTCGGTAGGCGGCCATCTGGTGAAGCTTTCTTT,CSSSFGRRPSGEAFF
TRBV9,NA,TRBJ2-1,NA,TGTGCCAGCAGCGTAGGGGAAATCGGACAGATCCTAAGCTCCTACAATGAGCAGTTCTTC,CASSVGEIGQILSSYNEQFF
TRBV5-1,NA,TRBJ2-7,NA,TGCGCCAGCATGGCCCAGGGAGGCGAGCAGTACTTC,CASMAQGGEQYF
TRBV18,NA,TRBJ1-1,NA,TGTGCCAGCTCACCACTAGCCCCGGGGGTGAACACTGAAGCTTTCTTT,CASSPLAPGVNTEAFF
TRBV28,TRBD2,TRBJ2-7,few,TGTGCCAGCAGTCGACTAGCGGGGGTCTCCTACGAGCAGTACTTC,CASSRLAGVSYEQYF
TRBV9,NA,TRBJ2-7,NA,TGTGCCAGCAGCGTAGGACAGGATACCTACGAGCAGTACTTC,CASSVGQDTYEQYF
TRBV21-1,NA,TRBJ1-1,NA,TGTGCCAGCACCTCTCACAGGGTAGCTGAAGCTTTCTTT,CASTSHRVAEAFF
TRBV4-2,TRBD2,TRBJ2-1,NA,TGTGCCAGCAGCCAAGTTGCAGCGGGAGTGGGGTACAATGAGCAGTTCTTC,CASSQVAAGVGYNEQFF
TRBV29-1,TRBD2,TRBJ2-1,NA,TGCAGCGTCCGTCCTAGCGGGAGAAATGAGCAGTTCTTC,CSVRPSGRNEQFF
TRBV19,NA,TRBJ2-3,NA,TGTGCCAGTAGTATACAGGGGAAGAAGGCAGATACGCAGTATTTT,CASSIQGKKADTQYF
TRBV5-1,NA,TRBJ2-4,NA,TGCGCCAGCAGCTTGGTAGCCCTCCCCCAAAACATTCAGTACTTC,CASSLVALPQNIQYF
TRBV27,TRBD1,TRBJ1-2,NA,TGTGCCAGCAGTTTATCCCAGCAGATTCCATTGACAGGGGGCTACACCTTC,CASSLSQQIPLTGGYTF
TRBV7-2,NA,TRBJ2-7,NA,TGTGCCAGCAACCGCGGAGCGGGCCTCAGGCACTACGAGCAGTACTTC,CASNRGAGLRHYEQYF
TRBV5-8,TRBD1,TRBJ2-5,NA,TGTGCCAGCAGCCCGAGGACAGGATTGTACCAAGAGACCCAGTACTTC,CASSPRTGLYQETQYF
TRBV28,NA,TRBJ2-7,once,TGTGCCAGCAGACGCCAGGGTATCGGTTACGAGCAGTACTTC,CASRRQGIGYEQYF
TRBV9,TRBD1,TRBJ1-2,NA,TGTGCCAGCAGCGACCGACAGGGGGCGAGAGGCTACACCTTC,CASSDRQGARGYTF
TRBV6-1,NA,TRBJ2-7,NA,TGTGCCAGCAGTGAACAGTCCGAGCAGTACTTC,CASSEQSEQYF
TRBV5-4,TRBD2,TRBJ2-7,NA,TGTGCCAGCAGCCCCCCGGGACTAGTGGGCGAGCAGTACTTC,CASSPPGLVGEQYF
TRBV28,NA,TRBJ1-3,few,TGTGCCACCTTCGGGGGAAACACCATATATTTT,CATFGGNTIYF
TRBV7-3,TRBD1,TRBJ1-4,once,TGTGCCAGCAGCTTAACGTCCGGGTTACAGGGGATAAATGAAAAACTGTTTTTT,CASSLTSGLQGINEKLFF
TRBV5-4,NA,TRBJ2-7,NA,TGTGCCAGCAGCCCCGGGTACGAGCAGTACTTC,CASSPGYEQYF
TRBV27,NA,TRBJ2-7,few,TGTGCCAGCAGTTTCAGTGGGGGGTACGAGCAGTACTTC,CASSFSGGYEQYF
TRBV29-1,TRBD1,TRBJ1-1,NA,TGCAGCGGTAGCACAGGGGGCGAAACTGAAGCTTTCTTT,CSGSTGGETEAFF
TRBV21-1,NA,TRBJ2-7,NA,TGTGCCAGCAGCAAAAGACTAGCGGGAAACTGCGAGCAGTACTTC,CASSKRLAGNCEQYF
TRBV7-9,TRBD1,TRBJ2-7,few,TGTGCCAGCAGCTTAGTCAAGGGGGCGTTGGTCTACGAGCAGTACTTC,CASSLVKGALVYEQYF
TRBV5-6,NA,TRBJ2-7,NA,TGTGCCAGCAGCTTGGGGGCAGGGCCCTACGAGCAGTACTTC,CASSLGAGPYEQYF
TRBV27,NA,TRBJ1-1,NA,TGTGCCAGCAGTTTATCGACGCGGACAGCAATGAACACTGAAGCTTTCTTT,CASSLSTRTAMNTEAFF
TRBV28,NA,TRBJ1-1,NA,TGTGCCAGCAGTTCCCGGACATTCAACACTGAAGCTTTCTTT,CASSSRTFNTEAFF
TRBV5-6,TRBD1,TRBJ2-7,NA,TGTGCCAGCAGCTACGGGACAGCGAGCTCCTACGAGCAGTACTTC,CASSYGTASSYEQYF
TRBV7-8,TRBD1,TRBJ1-1,NA,TGTGCCAGCAGAACTACAGGGGTGGGGATGAACACTGAAGCTTTCTTT,CASRTTGVGMNTEAFF
TRBV7-9,NA,TRBJ1-2,NA,TGTGCCAGCAGCTTAGTCACAGTACAGCCGATGACAGCTAACTATGGCTACACCTTC,CASSLVTVQPMTANYGYTF
TRBV5-8,NA,TRBJ2-7,NA,TGTGCCAGCAGGGCCGAAAAGGGGCAGGTATCCTACGAGCAGTACTTC,CASRAEKGQVSYEQYF
TRBV5-1,TRBD1,TRBJ1-2,NA,TGCGCCACGTACGGGGACAGCACTAACTATGGCTACACCTTC,CATYGDSTNYGYTF
TRBV7-8,NA,TRBJ1-5,NA,TGTGCCAGCAGCTTAGCCTTCTCGGGCAGGGTGGATCAGCCCCAGCATTTT,CASSLAFSGRVDQPQHF
TRBV19,NA,TRBJ1-1,once,TGTGCCAGTAGTCCGCGGGGGGTTGAAGCTTTCTTT,CASSPRGVEAFF
TRBV6-1,NA,TRBJ1-3,NA,TGTGCCAGCAGTGAATACACGGGTACTGGAAACACCATATATTTT,CASSEYTGTGNTIYF
TRBV19,NA,TRBJ2-7,NA,TGTGCCAGTAGTATCGCAGGGGACGACTACGAGCAGTACTTC,CASSIAGDDYEQYF
TRBV29-1,NA,TRBJ2-5,NA,TGCAGCGTTGGACAGGGAGGAGAGACCCAGTACTTC,CSVGQGGETQYF
TRBV28,TRBD2,TRBJ2-5,NA,TGTGCCAGCAGTACCCAAGGACTAGCTGGGGAGACCCAGTACTTC,CASSTQGLAGETQYF
TRBV30,NA,TRBJ2-1,NA,TGTGCCTGGAGTTCAGGGTTGAGAAATGAGCAGTTCTTC,CAWSSGLRNEQFF
TRBV7-9,NA,TRBJ1-2,NA,TGTGCCAGCAGCCGCGGTGGGGGGGGGTATGATGGCTACACCTTC,CASSRGGGGYDGYTF
TRBV19,NA,TRBJ1-5,few,TGTGCCAGTTCGGACAGATTCGGGCCGCCCCAGCATTTT,CASSDRFGPPQHF
TRBV5-4,NA,TRBJ1-2,NA,TGTGCCAGCAGCTTGGAACGAGGCCTCTATGGCTACACCTTC,CASSLERGLYGYTF
TRBV27,NA,TRBJ2-7,few,TGTGCCAGCAGTTTAATAGGGGTTTACGGTAACGAGCAGTACTTC,CASSLIGVYGNEQYF